Reported below is one T cell receptor beta chain. Antigen: not known. This record comes from a study of human T cells and chemical hapten exposure. Overall study context: Sensitization involved placing 2% DPC onto a 2 cm by 2 cm region of upper inner arm skin. Alopecia universalis, totalis or areata was present in patients who were mostly female. General study findings and limits: Against controls, expanded TCRs gave rise to significantly more large CDR3 similarity clusters. Every donor had alopecia, and their immune response may therefore differ from healthy people's.

TCRdb ran MiXCR on the RACE reads and lists one entry per CDR3 protein. The sample contains under 130,000 distinct CDR3 sequences, roughly 11% of which appear only once. As to time point: patch test 1, 2 weeks after DPC sensitization. The treatment denotes: therapeutic diphenylcyclopropenone sensitization with weekly scalp DPC. Trimming took off 6 bases at V and 1 base at J, with 10 bases between the two ends. The CDR3 has 13 amino acids. CDR1 is SGHRS, CDR2 YFSETQ, per germline. The source is a woman between 40 and 55 years old with alopecia areata. Some clones in this sample may be carry-over from other donors' samples. The rearrangement uses TRBV5-1 and TRBJ1-1; D remains unclear. The material was whole blood, obtained in connection with sensitization to the hapten diphenylcyclopropenone (DPC). CDR3 bases: TGCGCCAGCAAATCCGGGGAGAACACTGAAGCTTTCTTT. This translates into CASKSGENTEAFF.